This T cell receptor (beta chain) was documented in a study of graft-versus-host responses after intestinal transplantation. Study-wide background: Grafts that recipients had were multivisceral, liver-intestinal, or isolated intestinal transplants. Every transplant recipient was induced with anti-thymocyte globulin, then maintained on tacrolimus and steroids for around 3 years.

In regard to this clone: The antigen is unknown.

V was trimmed by 8 bases and J by 4 bases, leaving 19 bases between them. In germline, CDR1 is MDHEN, CDR2 SYDVKM. CDR3 length: 15 residues. Using immunoSEQ multiplex PCR, the repertoire was profiled, and TCRdb retains in-frame clones only, with some absent. The sample yields 45,000 to 50,000 clones, about 93% seen once. Study conclusions and caveats: HvG clone declines early post-transplant were associated with peak circulating GvH levels. The authors found GvH clones in recipient marrow, some appearing first in ileum or blood.

This sequence joins TRBV28 and TRBJ2-3; TRBD1 is a possible D gene (6 bases). The specimen comprised unstimulated CD4+ T cells sorted from spleen or lymph node cells, sampled before transplant. The source of this sequence is a human donor who was the organ donor for an intestinal transplant. CDR3 sequence: CASPPPQGRADTQYF. The DNA of the CDR3 is TGTGCCAGCCCACCCCCCCAGGGGCGCGCAGATACGCAGTATTTT.